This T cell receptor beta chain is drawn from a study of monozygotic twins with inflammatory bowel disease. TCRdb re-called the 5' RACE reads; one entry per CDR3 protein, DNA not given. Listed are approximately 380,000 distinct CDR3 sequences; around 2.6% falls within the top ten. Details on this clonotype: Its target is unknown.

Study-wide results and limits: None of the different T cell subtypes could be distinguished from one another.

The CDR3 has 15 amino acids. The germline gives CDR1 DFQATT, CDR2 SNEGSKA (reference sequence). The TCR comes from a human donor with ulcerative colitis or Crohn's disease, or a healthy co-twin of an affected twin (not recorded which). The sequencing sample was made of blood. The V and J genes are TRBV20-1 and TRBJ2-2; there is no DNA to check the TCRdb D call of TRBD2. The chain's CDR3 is CSAHTSGVNTVELFF.